These 25 T cell receptor beta chains originate from one sample sequenced in a study of T cells in Graves' hyperthyroidism and ophthalmopathy. The CDR3 regions of TCR beta were amplified from RNA transcripts. The HTBI primer set was used in a first-round RT-PCR of the TCR CDR3. In TCRdb, the multiplex PCR reads were re-called with MiXCR into one record per CDR3 protein. This sample has around 480,000 distinct CDR3 sequences, with about an eighth found just once. The sample comprised blood. These receptors were obtained from a woman younger than 35 with Graves' hyperthyroidism.

This clonotype showed up many times. For the CDR3, the DNA is TGCGCCAGCAGCCAATTGATGGGACAGGGTTCCGCTGAAGCTTTCTTT. It translates to CASSQLMGQGSAEAFF. The chain carries TRBV4-1 and TRBJ1-1, with 9 positions matching TRBD1. The CDR3 runs to 16 residues. V was clipped by 2 bases and J by 6 bases; unmatched bases: 10. Germline CDR1 and CDR2: MGHRA and YSYEKL.

A few counts support this clonotype. A single base separates this from a much larger clone, so it may be a read error. This chain joins TRBV30 and TRBJ1-1; D gene uncertain. The CDR3 consists of 13 residues. CDR1 GTSNPN and CDR2 SVGIG come from the germline V gene (reference sequence). The germline V and J ends were trimmed by 8 bases and 1 base, with 14 bases remaining between them. In DNA form, the CDR3 reads TGTGCCCGGACCCCCAATCCGAACACTGAAGCTTTCTTT. Its translation is CARTPNPNTEAFF. Using reference TRBV30 and TRBJ1-1 for the parts outside the CDR3, the full variable domain is SQTIHQWPATLVQPVGSPLSLECTVEGTSNPNLYWYRQAAGRGLQLLFYSVGIGQISSEVPQNLSASRPQDRQFILSSKKLLLSDSGFYLCARTPNPNTEAFFGQGTRLTVV.

The chain is built from TRBV11-3 and TRBJ1-2; 9 bases match TRBD1. The V and J ends lost 5 bases and 8 bases, in that order; junction bases with no gene match: 12. There are 15 residues in the CDR3. CDR1 and CDR2 (germline): SGHNT, YENEEA. CDR3 in amino acids: CASSPGTGSASGYTF. The CDR3 nucleotides read TGTGCCAGCAGCCCCGGGACAGGGAGCGCGTCCGGCTACACCTTC.

The rearrangement joins TRBV24-1 to TRBJ2-1, with 13 bases identical to TRBD2. The CDR3 loop spans 17 amino acids. CDR1 is KGHDR and CDR2 is SFDVKD in the germline V gene. J lost 5 bases, V lost 8 bases, and 11 bases had no gene match. The CDR3 reads CATMNPGTSGANNEQFF. In nucleotides, the CDR3 is TGTGCCACCATGAACCCCGGGACTAGCGGGGCAAACAATGAGCAGTTCTTC.

This clonotype has a count of ten or more. Compared with germline, one end of the junction differs, possibly owing to a read error. The V call is TRBV6-5, the J call TRBJ2-7; D is unresolved. CDR1 is MNHEY and CDR2 is SVGAGI in the germline V gene. The CDR3 consists of 9 residues. The chain's CDR3 is CASGYEQYF. CDR3 nucleotides: TGTGCCAGCGGTTACGAGCAGTACTTC.

This clonotype was seen many times. This chain links TRBV30 with TRBJ1-1, with D perhaps TRBD1 (5 bases). The germline V gene encodes CDR1 GTSNPN and CDR2 SVGIG (reference sequence). The V and J ends lost 4 bases and 6 bases respectively, with 12 bases between them. The CDR3 has 12 residues. The CDR3 sequence: CAWIGAAAEAFF. DNA of the CDR3: TGTGCCTGGATTGGGGCAGCTGCTGAAGCTTTCTTT. Together with reference TRBV30 and TRBJ1-1, the CDR3 gives the full variable domain: SQTIHQWPATLVQPVGSPLSLECTVEGTSNPNLYWYRQAAGRGLQLLFYSVGIGQISSEVPQNLSASRPQDRQFILSSKKLLLSDSGFYLCAWIGAAAEAFFGQGTRLTVV.

This clonotype was seen repeatedly, ten times or more. The chain has TRBV10-3 and TRBJ1-6, with D maybe TRBD1 (5 bases). Germline-derived CDR1 and CDR2 are ENHRY and SYGVKD. The CDR3 totals 14 residues. Trimming took off 2 bases at V and 7 bases at J, with 9 bases between the two ends. In DNA, the CDR3 is TGTGCCATCAGTGAGGACAGAGAAAATTCACCCCTCCACTTT. The encoded protein is CAISEDRENSPLHF.

This clonotype was recorded at least ten times. V gene TRBV12-3 or TRBV12-4 combines with J gene TRBJ2-1; no reliable D call. Trimming removed 5 bases at V and 7 bases at J, with 9 bases between. This CDR3 contains 12 residues. The CDR3 spells CASSPLNNEQFF. CDR3 sequence (DNA): TGTGCCAGCAGTCCCCTTAATAATGAGCAGTTCTTC.

This clonotype has at least ten counts. The CDR3 spells CASSWNGQNYGYTF. For the CDR3, the DNA is TGTGCCAGCAGCTGGAACGGACAGAACTATGGCTACACCTTC. The chain has TRBV27 and TRBJ1-2; possibly TRBD1 for D (6 bases). CDR1 and CDR2 (germline): MNHEY, SMNVEV (reference sequence). The CDR3 spans 14 residues. V dropped 6 bases and J dropped 2 bases, with 13 bases sitting between them.

At least ten counts were recorded for this clonotype. This rearrangement joins TRBV10-3 to TRBJ2-2; a possible D gene is TRBD1 (5 bases). V was cut by 10 bases and J by 5 bases, with 14 bases left in between. In germline, CDR1 is ENHRY, CDR2 SYGVKD. The CDR3 has 13 residues. The DNA of the CDR3 is TGTGCCACTTGTGAGCAGGGTACCGGGGAGCTGTTTTTT. Translating gives CATCEQGTGELFF.

This clonotype was observed at least ten times. V and J are TRBV30 and TRBJ1-5, with D possibly matching TRBD1 (5 bases). The V end was cut by 2 bases, the J end by 1 base, with 6 bases between. The V gene's germline CDR1 is GTSNPN and CDR2 SVGIG (reference sequence). CDR3 length: 13 residues. This CDR3 reads CAWSQGSNQPQHF. CDR3 sequence (DNA): TGTGCCTGGAGTCAGGGCAGCAATCAGCCCCAGCATTTT.

The chain couples TRBV9 to TRBJ1-3, with D possibly TRBD1 on 5 matching bases. With 4 bases removed from V and 4 bases from J, the gap between germline ends came to 18 bases. The germline gives CDR1 SGDLS, CDR2 YYNGEE. The CDR3 is made up of 16 amino acids. The CDR3: CASSRRPGEAGNTIYF. CDR3 coding DNA: TGTGCCAGCAGCCGGCGCCCGGGGGAGGCGGGAAACACCATATATTTT. The full variable domain, with the rest looked up from reference TRBV9 and TRBJ1-3, is DSGVTQTPKHLITATGQRVTLRCSPRSGDLSVYWYQQSLDQGLQFLIQYYNGEERAKGNILERFSAQQFPDLHSELNLSSLELGDSALYFCASSRRPGEAGNTIYFGEGSWLTVV.

V gene TRBV7-3 combines with J gene TRBJ2-1; the D gene is possibly TRBD2 (5 bases). This CDR3 region has 15 residues. Germline V lookup: CDR1 SGHTA, CDR2 FQGTGA. The V gene lost 2 bases and the J gene lost 2 bases, with 10 bases spanning the gap. The CDR3 coding sequence is TGTGCCAGCAGCTTACGGAGGTCCGCCTACAATGAGCAGTTCTTC. Translated: CASSLRRSAYNEQFF.

This chain links TRBV7-9 with TRBJ1-4; D is unresolved. There are 14 residues in the CDR3. Germline CDR1 reads SEHNR; CDR2 reads FQNEAQ (reference sequence). V was clipped by 0 bases and J by 12 bases, with 14 bases between them. The CDR3 sequence is CASSLAQASVELFF. The CDR3 nucleotides read TGTGCCAGCAGCTTAGCGCAGGCTTCAGTAGAACTGTTTTTT.

This clonotype was observed at least ten times. The chain is built from TRBV7-3 and TRBJ2-7; D remains unclear. The V gene lost 5 bases and the J gene lost 0 bases, with 2 bases spanning the gap. The CDR3 sequence is 11 residues long. Looked up from germline, CDR1 is SGHTA and CDR2 is FQGTGA. CDR3: CASSHSYEQYV. CDR3 coding DNA: TGTGCCAGCAGCCACTCCTACGAGCAGTACGTC.

The sample holds many counts of this clonotype. J is TRBJ1-4 and V is TRBV29-1; TRBD1 is a possible D gene (5 bases). Trimming took off 6 bases at V and 4 bases at J, with 6 bases between the two ends. Germline V lookup: CDR1 SQVTM, CDR2 ANQGSEA. The CDR3 consists of 11 residues. In DNA, the CDR3 is TGCAGCGTGGGGGGTAATGAAAAACTGTTTTTT. Protein product: CSVGGNEKLFF.

At least ten counts were recorded for this clonotype. The chain couples TRBV24-1 to TRBJ2-7; no firm D call. This CDR3 spans 11 amino acids. The V gene lost 8 bases and the J gene lost 0 bases, with 4 bases spanning the gap. CDR1 is KGHDR, CDR2 SFDVKD, per germline. Here the CDR3 reads CATNVSYEQYF. CDR3 DNA: TGTGCCACCAACGTCTCCTACGAGCAGTACTTC.

Many counts were recorded for this clonotype. The chain uses TRBV27 and TRBJ1-2; 9 positions agree with TRBD1. The CDR3 extends over 15 amino acids. Per the germline V gene, CDR1 is MNHEY and CDR2 is SMNVEV (reference sequence). V dropped 5 bases and J dropped 4; count of bases not matched to a gene: 8. DNA of the CDR3: TGTGCCAGCAGTCGACGGACAGGGGCCCTCTATGGCTACACCTTC. Translating it yields CASSRRTGALYGYTF.

In this sample, this clonotype turned up many times. The rearrangement uses TRBV9 and TRBJ2-3; D perhaps matches TRBD2 (7 bases). Germline CDR1 is SGDLS and CDR2 is YYNGEE. The ends were cut back, 0 bases at V and 2 bases at J, with 13 bases in the middle. The CDR3 spans 16 residues. The CDR3 protein is CASSVGPAGHTDTQYF. CDR3 sequence (DNA): TGTGCCAGCAGCGTAGGGCCAGCGGGACACACAGATACGCAGTATTTT. The full variable domain, in which reference TRBV9 and TRBJ2-3 provide the parts outside the CDR3, is DSGVTQTPKHLITATGQRVTLRCSPRSGDLSVYWYQQSLDQGLQFLIQYYNGEERAKGNILERFSAQQFPDLHSELNLSSLELGDSALYFCASSVGPAGHTDTQYFGPGTRLTVL.

This clonotype has at least ten counts. The chain combines TRBV20-1 with TRBJ1-4; D unclear. Trimming stripped 5 bases from V and 7 bases from J, with 17 bases between. The CDR3 has 14 residues. Germline lookup yields CDR1 DFQATT and CDR2 SNEGSKA (reference sequence). CDR3 coding DNA: TGCAGTGCTCCCGCCCCGGCCAGGCCTGAAAAACTGTTTTTT. Protein sequence: CSAPAPARPEKLFF.

This clonotype was counted ten times or more. The chain carries TRBV6-5 and TRBJ2-3, with TRBD2 matching 12 bases. Germline V gene lookup returns CDR1 MNHEY and CDR2 SVGAGI. This CDR3 comprises 16 residues. V lost 2 bases and J lost 8; bases outside the gene matches: 8. DNA of the CDR3: TGTGCCAGCAGTTACACGGGACTAGCGGGTGGTGGTACGCAGTATTTT. It yields the protein CASSYTGLAGGGTQYF.

Ten or more counts support this clonotype. The rearrangement joins TRBV6-1 to TRBJ2-7, with TRBD1 identical over 7 bases. The CDR3 length is 13 residues. The ends lost 6 bases at V and 0 bases at J; junction bases unmatched: 2. Germline assignment: CDR1 MNHNS and CDR2 SASEGT. Written as DNA, the CDR3 is TGTGCCAGCAGAAGACAGGGCTCCTACGAGCAGTACTTC. Translation: CASRRQGSYEQYF.

The sample holds many counts of this clonotype. V gene TRBV12-3 or TRBV12-4 combines with J gene TRBJ2-1; maybe TRBD2 (6 bases). The CDR3 length is 15 residues. Trimming removed 2 bases from V and 7 bases from J, with 15 bases in between. The CDR3 nucleotides read TGTGCCAGCAGTTTACCGGGAGCAGGACAAAATGAGCAGTTCTTC. It encodes CASSLPGAGQNEQFF.

This clonotype was counted many times. The chain combines TRBV30 with TRBJ1-3, with D uncertain. CDR1 and CDR2 (germline): GTSNPN, SVGIG (reference sequence). The V end was cut by 4 bases, the J end by 0 bases, with 7 bases between. The CDR3 has 13 amino acids. The CDR3 nucleotides are TGTGCCTGGAACAGAGCCTCTGGAAACACCATATATTTT. It translates to CAWNRASGNTIYF.

This clonotype was counted many times. This chain links TRBV27 with TRBJ2-1, with 10 bases that match TRBD1. With V trimmed by 8 bases and J by 8 bases, 3 bases remained unmatched. CDR3 length equals 12 residues. The germline CDR1 and CDR2 sequences are MNHEY and SMNVEV (reference sequence). DNA for the CDR3: TGTGCCAGCGGGACAGGGGCCCATGAGCAGTTCTTC. This translates into CASGTGAHEQFF.